This is a list of T cell receptor beta chains from one sample in a study of identical twins. TCRdb independently ran MiXCR on the 5' RACE reads; one entry per CDR3 protein. The table shows 1.5 million to 2 million distinct CDR3 sequences, with about 32% occurring only once. The specimen was cord blood. These receptors came from a newborn girl in good health. The CDR3 runs from the conserved cysteine through the conserved F or W. D genes are given only for firm matches. Where a row states a size, it is once, few, many or the class of an expanded clone; other rows omit it.

clone_size,j_call,d_call,v_call,cdr3_nt,cdr3_aa
-,TRBJ2-5,TRBD2,TRBV7-2,TGTGCCAGCAGCTTTCGAGAGACTAGCGTTGATGAGCAGTACTTC,CASSFRETSVDEQYF
many,TRBJ2-5,-,TRBV10-3,TGTGCCATCAGTGAGTCTAGCTTCCCCATTCAAGAGACCCAGTACTTC,CAISESSFPIQETQYF
-,TRBJ1-2,-,TRBV28,TGTGCCAGCGCGGGACCAGGGACTCCCTATGGCTACACCTTC,CASAGPGTPYGYTF
-,TRBJ2-7,TRBD2,TRBV7-9,TGTGCCAGCAGCTTAGCGAAAGAGCGGGAGATTTTATCCTACGAGCAGTACTTC,CASSLAKEREILSYEQYF
-,TRBJ2-3,-,TRBV6-8,TGTGCCAGCAGTTATCTCGTCGGCGGGCGGGGCCACGGGGATACGCAGTATTTT,CASSYLVGGRGHGDTQYF
many,TRBJ2-1,-,TRBV5-1,TGTGCCAGCAGCTTAGCGGGACAGAGCTCCTACAATGAGCAGTTCTTC,CASSLAGQSSYNEQFF
-,TRBJ2-3,TRBD1,TRBV7-9,TGTGCCAGCAGGACAGGGCCAGATACGCAGTATTTT,CASRTGPDTQYF
few,TRBJ2-3,-,TRBV7-9,TGTGCCAGAGATGTGCTGGACAGAAACACAGATACGCAGTATTTT,CARDVLDRNTDTQYF
few,TRBJ2-4,TRBD1,TRBV20-1,TGCAGTGCTAAGACAGGGGCCAAAAACATTCAGTACTTC,CSAKTGAKNIQYF
few,TRBJ2-1,-,TRBV5-6,TGTGCCAGCAGCTTGGAACTCGCCGATTCCTACAATGAGCAGTTCTTC,CASSLELADSYNEQFF
-,TRBJ2-7,TRBD2,TRBV27,TGTGCCAGCAGTTTACGGACTAGCGGTACCTACAATGAGCAGTACTTC,CASSLRTSGTYNEQYF
-,TRBJ2-2,-,TRBV28,TGTGCCAGCAGTTTATGGACACAGGCGAACACCGGGGAGCTGTTTTTT,CASSLWTQANTGELFF
-,TRBJ2-1,TRBD2,TRBV20-1,TGCAGTGCTAGGTCTAGCGGTCTCTACAATGAGCAGTTCTTC,CSARSSGLYNEQFF
-,TRBJ1-2,-,TRBV10-3,TGTGCCATCAGTGGAGACACAAACTATGGCTACACCTTC,CAISGDTNYGYTF
-,TRBJ2-1,-,TRBV20-1,TGCAGTGCTAGAGATGCGACGGGGGCATCCTACAATGAGCAGTTCTTC,CSARDATGASYNEQFF
few,TRBJ2-3,TRBD2,TRBV5-1,TGCGCCAGCAGCCTGACTAGCGGGGTTCCGTCTAGCACAGATACGCAGTATTTT,CASSLTSGVPSSTDTQYF
-,TRBJ1-5,-,TRBV6-1,TGTGCCAGCCAGAAACAGGGCGATCAGCCCCAGCATTTT,CASQKQGDQPQHF
few,TRBJ1-1,TRBD1,TRBV24-1,TGTGCCACCCGGGGACAGGGGCCGAACACTGAAGCTTTCTTT,CATRGQGPNTEAFF
-,TRBJ2-7,-,TRBV20-1,TGCAGTGCGATCGACAACTACTCCTACGAGCAGTACTTC,CSAIDNYSYEQYF
-,TRBJ2-3,-,TRBV5-3,TGTGCCAGAAGCTTGGGAGTTATCACAGATACGCAGTATTTT,CARSLGVITDTQYF
few,TRBJ2-7,TRBD2,TRBV10-3,TGTGCCATCTCCTCTAGCGGGAGGACCTACAATGAGCAGTACTTC,CAISSSGRTYNEQYF
once,TRBJ1-5,-,TRBV7-6,TGTGCCAGCAGCCCCGGTGGGGGTTTTCGCAATCAGCCCCAGCATTTT,CASSPGGGFRNQPQHF
-,TRBJ2-5,TRBD1,TRBV28,TGTGCCAGCAGTCCCCCCGGGACAGGGGGAGAGACCCAGTACTTC,CASSPPGTGGETQYF
-,TRBJ2-2,-,TRBV13,TGTGCCAGCAGGGAATACTACACCGGGGAGCTGTTTTTT,CASREYYTGELFF
-,TRBJ1-5,-,TRBV5-1,TGCGCCAGCAGCTTCCGCCCTATGGGGTTTAGCAATCAGCCCCAGCATTTT,CASSFRPMGFSNQPQHF
-,TRBJ1-2,TRBD1,TRBV7-9,TGTGCCAGCAGCCCCCGGACAGGGGGGGGATACTATGGCTACACCTTC,CASSPRTGGGYYGYTF
-,TRBJ2-7,-,TRBV20-1,TGCAGTGCTAGAGATCTTCAGGGGGGATACGAGCAGTACTTC,CSARDLQGGYEQYF
-,TRBJ2-7,TRBD2,TRBV27,TGTGCCAGCAGTTCGACTAGCGGGAGGGCCCGGTTATACGAGCAGTACTTC,CASSSTSGRARLYEQYF
-,TRBJ2-7,TRBD1,TRBV28,TGTGCCAGCGGCCCCTTCCGGACAGGGCTGTCCTACGAGCAGTACTTC,CASGPFRTGLSYEQYF
-,TRBJ1-6,-,TRBV20-1,TGCAGTGCGAGCAATCAGGGATTCAATTCACCCCTCCACTTT,CSASNQGFNSPLHF
-,TRBJ2-1,-,TRBV6-1,TGTGCCAGCAGTGAAGAAGGGCCCCCGAGAAGGGAGACCCAGTTCTTC,CASSEEGPPRRETQFF
few,TRBJ2-1,-,TRBV6-1,TGTGCCAGCAGAGAACCCGTCGGGTCTTACTACAATGAGCAGTTCTTC,CASREPVGSYYNEQFF
few,TRBJ2-5,TRBD1,TRBV28,TGTGCCAGCAGTTTCAACGGACAGGGAGAGACCCAGTACTTC,CASSFNGQGETQYF
-,TRBJ1-6,-,TRBV20-1,TGCAGTGCCCCCAAACCGGACAGCTCCTATAATTCACCCCTCCACTTT,CSAPKPDSSYNSPLHF
-,TRBJ2-2,TRBD2,TRBV28,TGTGCCAGCGGACTAGCGGGGGGGACCGGGGAGCTGTTTTTT,CASGLAGGTGELFF
few,TRBJ1-5,-,TRBV6-5,TGTGCCAGCAGTCCGACGGTTGATCAGCCCCAGCATTTT,CASSPTVDQPQHF
once,TRBJ2-7,-,TRBV3-1,TGTGCCAGCAGAGCAGGCAGAAGGGAGACCTACGAGCAGTACTTC,CASRAGRRETYEQYF
-,TRBJ2-3,TRBD2,TRBV9,TGTGCCAGCAGCTTAGCGGGGAGGCCCACTACAGATACGCAGTATTTT,CASSLAGRPTTDTQYF
-,TRBJ2-3,-,TRBV18,TGTGCCAGCTCACCTAACCGAGGCGACAAAAGCACAGATACGCAGTATTTT,CASSPNRGDKSTDTQYF
few,TRBJ2-7,-,TRBV13,TGTGCCAGCAGCGTATCGGATCGGGACTACGAGCAGTACTTC,CASSVSDRDYEQYF
few,TRBJ1-4,-,TRBV5-5,TGTGCCAGCAGCTTGGGACCGGGACTTTTTAATGAAAAACTGTTTTTT,CASSLGPGLFNEKLFF
-,TRBJ2-7,-,TRBV12-3/TRBV12-4,TGTGCCAGCAGTTTCGGGGAGATCTCCTACGAGCAGTACTTC,CASSFGEISYEQYF
-,TRBJ1-5,-,TRBV15,TGTGCCACCAGGGGGACTTTCAGCGGCAATCAGCCCCAGCATTTT,CATRGTFSGNQPQHF
few,TRBJ2-7,-,TRBV20-1,TGCAGTGCTAAAGATAGCGGATACTCCTACGAGCAGTACTTC,CSAKDSGYSYEQYF
few,TRBJ2-4,TRBD2,TRBV9,TGTGCCGGCAGCTCCACTGGGGGGCTAGCGGGAGCTGGTGGAAACATTCAGTACTTC,CAGSSTGGLAGAGGNIQYF
few,TRBJ2-2,-,TRBV12-3/TRBV12-4,TGTGCCAGCAGTGCTTTCGACACCGGGGAGCTGTTTTTT,CASSAFDTGELFF
few,TRBJ1-2,-,TRBV5-1,TGCGCCAGCAGCTTCGGAAGGCCGATTAACTATGGCTACACCTTC,CASSFGRPINYGYTF
-,TRBJ1-6,-,TRBV11-2,TGTGCCAGCAGCTTAGGCGACATCCGCTCCTATAATTCACACCTCCACTTT,CASSLGDIRSYNSHLHF
-,TRBJ2-2,TRBD2,TRBV6-6,TGTGCCAGCGGCGGGAGTAGCACCGGGGAGCTGTTTTTT,CASGGSSTGELFF
-,TRBJ1-4,-,TRBV27,TGTGCCAGCAGTCCGCCACGCCCAGGACGTGAAAAACTGTTTTTT,CASSPPRPGREKLFF
-,TRBJ1-4,TRBD1,TRBV4-2,TGTGCCAGCAGCCAAGACCCTCGGGGACAGAGTAATGAAAAACTGTTTTTT,CASSQDPRGQSNEKLFF
-,TRBJ2-7,-,TRBV5-1,TGCGCCAGCAGCCGGACAGTTTTATACGAGCAGTACTTC,CASSRTVLYEQYF
-,TRBJ1-1,TRBD1,TRBV3-1,TGTGCCAGCAGCCAATTCCCGGGACAGGTCATGAACACTGAAGCTTTCTTT,CASSQFPGQVMNTEAFF